This entry describes one T cell receptor beta chain. Its cognate antigen is unknown. A single record per CDR3 protein comes from TCRdb applying MiXCR to the reads. This table holds some 220,000 distinct CDR3 sequences, about 7% found once. The CDR3 runs 12 residues. The V end lost 3 bases, the J end lost 0 bases, and 5 bases lay between the germline ends. Looked up from germline, CDR1 is SQVTM and CDR2 is ANQGSEA. The sample is drawn from a study of T cell repertoires in cytomegalovirus infection. About the research overall: Public TCR beta signatures indicated both CMV infection and matching HLA type.

Study-level findings and limits: There were carriers of CMV plus the relevant HLA, and cumulative public TCR beta family frequency identified them. The ex vivo response showed dominance by HLA-C-restricted CMV-specific TCR beta clonotypes.

The chain carries TRBV29-1 and TRBJ1-1, with a possible D match to TRBD1 (5 bases). The sample taken for sequencing was PBMCs. This TCR came from a human donor in good health (CMV status not recorded). Some clones in this sample may be carry-over from other donors' samples. The CDR3, as DNA: TGCAGCGTTGACAGGGTGAACACTGAAGCTTTCTTT. This gives the protein CSVDRVNTEAFF.